This TCR beta chain emerged from a study of T cell repertoires in cytomegalovirus infection. As for the study in general: Epitope selection comprised recently identified HLA-C-restricted CMV epitopes and well-studied HLA-B-restricted CMV epitopes. CMV infection plus the matching HLA type was flagged by public TCR beta signatures. Findings of the study overall: The ex vivo response showed dominance by HLA-C-restricted CMV-specific TCR beta clonotypes.

The CDR3 extends over 15 amino acids. The V end was cut by 6 bases, the J end by 4 bases, with 18 bases between. This clonotype has ten or more counts. Antigen: not known. A single record per CDR3 protein comes from TCRdb applying MiXCR to the reads. The table records some 200,000 distinct CDR3 sequences, approximately 38% of them present only once. The sequence came from a human donor in good health (CMV status not recorded). Some clones in this sample may be carry-over from other donors' samples. This rearrangement joins TRBV12-3 or TRBV12-4 to TRBJ1-2, with unresolved D. Sequenced here: CD8+ T cells from cultured PBMCs, sampled from culture after CMV antigen stimulation. As DNA, the CDR3 is TGTGCCAGCAGCTTCACTAACTATCACCCCTATGGCTACACCTTC. It translates to CASSFTNYHPYGYTF.